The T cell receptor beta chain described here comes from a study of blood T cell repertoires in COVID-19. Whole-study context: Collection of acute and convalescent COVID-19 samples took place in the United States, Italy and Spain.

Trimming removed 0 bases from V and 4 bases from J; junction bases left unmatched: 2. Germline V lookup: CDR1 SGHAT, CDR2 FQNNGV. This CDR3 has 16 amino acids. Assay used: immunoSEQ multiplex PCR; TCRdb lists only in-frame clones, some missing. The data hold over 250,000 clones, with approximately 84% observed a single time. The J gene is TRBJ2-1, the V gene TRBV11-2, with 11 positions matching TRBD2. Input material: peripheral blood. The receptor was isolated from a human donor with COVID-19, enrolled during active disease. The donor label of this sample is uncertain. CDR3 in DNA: TGTGCCAGCAGCTTAGACCTAGCGGGAGGTTACAATGAGCAGTTCTTC. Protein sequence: CASSLDLAGGYNEQFF.